This is a list of T cell receptor beta chains from one sample in a study of memory CD4+ T cells and cytomegalovirus serostatus. Measured with immunoSEQ multiplex PCR; TCRdb has only the in-frame clones, and not every one. The data show more than 50,000 clones, with 60% to 80% seen just once and under 0.9% held by the top ten. The source material was memory CD4+ T cells from blood. These receptors all come from an adult in good health and CMV-seronegative. CDR3s include the opening cysteine and the closing phenylalanine or tryptophan. The order of the fields is clone size, D gene, V gene, J gene, CDR3 protein. A D gene is named only where the DNA matches it firmly. The size entry is marked missing in some rows and otherwise reads once, few, many or a size class.

clone_size: NA
d_call: NA
v_call: TRBV5-8
j_call: TRBJ1-5
cdr3_aa: CASSPEPGRLNQPQHF

clone_size: NA
d_call: NA
v_call: TRBV6-1
j_call: TRBJ1-1
cdr3_aa: CASSEQGLMNTEAFF

clone_size: NA
d_call: NA
v_call: TRBV5-4
j_call: TRBJ2-5
cdr3_aa: CASSSPAQETQYF

clone_size: NA
d_call: TRBD1
v_call: TRBV5-6
j_call: TRBJ2-7
cdr3_aa: CASSLGPGQGRIVSYEQYF

clone_size: NA
d_call: TRBD1
v_call: TRBV7-8
j_call: TRBJ1-1
cdr3_aa: CASSLDTGTGALGAFF

clone_size: NA
d_call: TRBD1
v_call: TRBV5-3
j_call: TRBJ2-7
cdr3_aa: CAIMGQGAYEQYF

clone_size: NA
d_call: TRBD1
v_call: TRBV30
j_call: TRBJ2-7
cdr3_aa: CALGTGPYEQYF

clone_size: once
d_call: NA
v_call: TRBV6-5
j_call: TRBJ1-1
cdr3_aa: CASCSGFVNTEAFF

clone_size: NA
d_call: TRBD2
v_call: TRBV4-2
j_call: TRBJ2-5
cdr3_aa: CASSQDPAGGGIETQYF

clone_size: NA
d_call: TRBD1
v_call: TRBV6-5
j_call: TRBJ2-7
cdr3_aa: CASSLGTGGYEQYF

clone_size: NA
d_call: NA
v_call: TRBV2
j_call: TRBJ2-5
cdr3_aa: CASSERPRDGETQYF

clone_size: NA
d_call: NA
v_call: TRBV7-3
j_call: TRBJ1-1
cdr3_aa: CASSLRTGGTEAFF

clone_size: NA
d_call: TRBD1
v_call: TRBV5-6
j_call: TRBJ2-7
cdr3_aa: CASSFEGTGRHEQYF

clone_size: NA
d_call: NA
v_call: TRBV5-1
j_call: TRBJ1-6
cdr3_aa: CASSFGATNDYSPLHF

clone_size: NA
d_call: NA
v_call: TRBV28
j_call: TRBJ1-2
cdr3_aa: CASSLSGIKGYGYTF

clone_size: few
d_call: NA
v_call: TRBV5-1
j_call: TRBJ2-3
cdr3_aa: CASSSPEGRLTDTQYF

clone_size: NA
d_call: TRBD1
v_call: TRBV7-2
j_call: TRBJ2-5
cdr3_aa: CASSFIDRGVQETQYF

clone_size: NA
d_call: NA
v_call: TRBV19
j_call: TRBJ2-3
cdr3_aa: CASRTTASTDTQYF

clone_size: NA
d_call: NA
v_call: TRBV30
j_call: TRBJ1-2
cdr3_aa: CAARRRGYTF

clone_size: medium-sized
d_call: TRBD1
v_call: TRBV20-1
j_call: TRBJ1-2
cdr3_aa: CSAQQGTGYTF

clone_size: NA
d_call: TRBD1
v_call: TRBV30
j_call: TRBJ1-2
cdr3_aa: CAWSVGGRGPLYGYTF

clone_size: NA
d_call: NA
v_call: TRBV20-1
j_call: TRBJ1-2
cdr3_aa: CSASTRDAYTF